Listed here are 15 T cell receptor beta chains from one sample, sequenced in a study of T cell responses to AZD1222 COVID-19 vaccine. The table came from immunoSEQ multiplex PCR; TCRdb's copy has only in-frame clones and leaves some out. This sample has around 190,000 clones, with roughly nine tenths found just once. This specimen was peripheral blood, taken 28 days after the second AZD1222 dose. The receptors shown here come from an adult who received the AZD1222 COVID-19 vaccine.

This chain connects TRBV7-2 to TRBJ2-5; unclear D gene. Between the trimmed V and J ends, which lost 5 bases and 5 bases, there was a span of 12 bases. Germline assignment: CDR1 SGHTA and CDR2 FQGNSA. The CDR3 totals 13 residues. The CDR3 bases are TGTGCCAGCAGCGGAGACACCCGGGAGACCCAGTACTTC. Translating gives CASSGDTRETQYF.

CDR3 amino acids: CATGDQIPDTQYF. Written as DNA, the CDR3 is TGTGCCACAGGGGACCAGATCCCGGATACGCAGTATTTT. The chain joins TRBV2 to TRBJ2-3; D perhaps matches TRBD1 (6 bases). Germline CDR1 SNHLY, CDR2 FYNNEI. With 10 bases removed from V and 6 bases from J, the gap between germline ends came to 17 bases. The CDR3 runs to 13 residues.

The chain has TRBV19 and TRBJ2-3, with 9 bases identical to TRBD1. The junction had 4 bases not matched to a gene; V was cut back by 6 bases and J by 3 bases. This CDR3 is 14 amino acids long. Germline V gene lookup returns CDR1 LNHDA and CDR2 SQIVND (reference sequence). The DNA for the CDR3 is TGTGCCAGTAGGCCGGACAGGGGAACAGATACGCAGTATTTT. Amino acids: CASRPDRGTDTQYF.

The CDR3 protein is CASSQDGTRYEQYF. The CDR3 coding sequence is TGTGCCAGCAGCCAAGACGGGACTCGCTACGAGCAGTACTTC. This chain connects TRBV3-1 (or the pseudogene TRBV3-2) to TRBJ2-7; D is possibly TRBD2 (6 bases). Trimming left V 0 bases short and J 3 bases short, with 9 bases between. There are 14 residues in the CDR3. CDR1 and CDR2 (germline): LGHDT, YNNKEL (reference sequence).

The CDR3 region has the DNA TGTGCCAGCAGTCCGAGACCTTCTGGGGCCAACGTCCTGACTTTC. Amino acid sequence: CASSPRPSGANVLTF. V and J are TRBV27 and TRBJ2-6; D not certain. V lost 5 bases and J lost 1, with 9 bases in between. This CDR3 contains 15 residues. Germline CDR1 MNHEY, CDR2 SMNVEV (reference sequence).

CDR3 sequence: CASSLEREGVYSNQPQHF. The CDR3 DNA is TGTGCCAGCAGCTTAGAGAGAGAGGGGGTCTATAGCAATCAGCCCCAGCATTTT. The chain uses TRBV11-3 and TRBJ1-5, with a weak D call TRBD1 (6 bases). Germline values: CDR1 SGHNT, CDR2 YENEEA. The CDR3 length is 18 residues. Trimming took off 0 bases at V and 0 bases at J, with 15 bases between the two ends.

The chain links TRBV5-5 to TRBJ1-1; unclear D gene. The V end lost 0 bases, the J end lost 1 base, and 7 bases lay between the germline ends. The CDR3 is 14 residues long. CDR1 SGHKS and CDR2 YYEKEE come from the germline V gene (reference sequence). CDR3: CASSLGHTNTEAFF. In DNA, the CDR3 is TGTGCCAGCAGCTTGGGACACACGAACACTGAAGCTTTCTTT.

The genes are TRBV7-9 and TRBJ1-4; D might be TRBD1 (5 bases). Trimming left V 1 base short and J 0 bases short, with 9 bases between. This CDR3 spans 16 amino acids. Germline V gene sequence: CDR1 SEHNR, CDR2 FQNEAQ (reference sequence). CDR3 nucleotide sequence: TGTGCCAGCAGCTTAGGGGACGGCCCAACTAATGAAAAACTGTTTTTT. The encoded protein is CASSLGDGPTNEKLFF. Full variable domain (missing parts from reference TRBV7-9 and TRBJ1-4): DTGVSQNPRHKITKRGQNVTFRCDPISEHNRLYWYRQTLGQGPEFLTYFQNEAQLEKSRLLSDRFSAERPKGSFSTLEIQRTEQGDSAMYLCASSLGDGPTNEKLFFGSGTQLSVL.

The chain links TRBV28 to TRBJ1-2, with 7 bases lining up with TRBD1. CDR3 size: 13 residues. With V trimmed by 5 bases and J by 3 bases, 3 bases remained unmatched. Germline CDR1 reads MDHEN; CDR2 reads SYDVKM. This chain's CDR3 is CASSQGGDYGYTF. CDR3 bases: TGTGCCAGCAGTCAGGGGGGGGACTATGGCTACACCTTC.

The J gene is TRBJ2-2, the V gene TRBV5-6; a possible D gene is TRBD1 (6 bases). Germline V CDR1 and CDR2: SGHDT, YYEEEE. The CDR3 spans 16 residues. Trimming left V 3 bases short and J 3 bases short, with 15 bases between. CDR3 sequence: CASSSFIGGDTGELFF. For the CDR3, the DNA is TGTGCCAGCAGCTCCTTTATTGGGGGCGACACCGGGGAGCTGTTTTTT.

The J gene is TRBJ2-5, the V gene TRBV21-1; the table names TRBD2, a call not compared with the DNA. TRBV21-1 is a pseudogene segment. This CDR3 has 11 residues. In DNA, the CDR3 is TGTGCCAGCAGCAAACTGGAGACCCAGTACTTC. Encoded protein: CASSKLETQYF.

The chain is built from TRBV5-4 and TRBJ2-3, with D possibly being TRBD1 (6 bases). This CDR3 is 15 amino acids long. Germline CDR1 SGHNT, CDR2 YYREEE (reference sequence). V lost 6 bases and J lost 2, with 16 bases in between. Here the CDR3 DNA reads TGTGCCAGCACCCCCGAGACAGGCGTCACAGATACGCAGTATTTT. It is translated as CASTPETGVTDTQYF. Full variable domain (rest looked up from reference TRBV5-4 and TRBJ2-3): ETGVTQSPTHLIKTRGQQVTLRCSSQSGHNTVSWYQQALGQGPQFIFQYYREEENGRGNFPPRFSGLQFPNYSSELNVNALELDDSALYLCASTPETGVTDTQYFGPGTRLTVL.

V usage is TRBV4-1 and J usage is TRBJ2-1; D is undetermined. CDR1 is MGHRA and CDR2 is YSYEKL in the germline V gene. The V end was cut by 0 bases, the J end by 5 bases, with 14 bases between. This CDR3 is 16 amino acids long. The CDR3 bases are TGCGCCAGCAGCCAAGAAGGAATAGGTACAGACAATGAGCAGTTCTTC. Protein sequence: CASSQEGIGTDNEQFF.

This chain joins TRBV6-5 and TRBJ2-5; the match to TRBD1 covers 7 bases. Per the germline V gene, CDR1 is MNHEY and CDR2 is SVGAGI. V shed 5 bases, J shed 5 bases, and the junction held 8 bases outside the gene matches. The CDR3 length is 14 residues. The CDR3 DNA follows: TGTGCCAGCAGTCAACAGGGGCCGTGGGAGACCCAGTACTTC. It translates to CASSQQGPWETQYF.

The rearrangement links TRBV7-2 to TRBJ2-5; D may be TRBD1 or TRBD2 (5 bases each). Germline V gene lookup returns CDR1 SGHTA and CDR2 FQGNSA. The V gene lost 3 bases and the J gene lost 7 bases, with 18 bases spanning the gap. The CDR3 loop spans 15 amino acids. The CDR3 loop is CASSFIFGTLGTQYF. CDR3 sequence (DNA): TGTGCCAGCAGCTTTATCTTCGGGACCCTAGGGACCCAGTACTTC.